This TCR beta chain was sequenced in a study of blood T cells in healthy people across ages. Findings and limits, study-wide: Unknown CMV status may confound age-related changes in expanded clones. A conclusive naive versus antigen-experienced comparison was prevented by the unsorted PBMCs.

Trimming left V 5 bases short and J 8 bases short, with 9 bases between. Germline V lookup: CDR1 MNHEY, CDR2 SVGAGI. The CDR3 covers 11 residues. Comment on this clonotype: The antigen is undetermined.

The study drew donors from healthy Caucasian individuals in Russia aged roughly 6 to 90. Next came a second PCR, run for roughly 7 to 12 cycles, which used a sample-barcoded 5' primer along with a J-beta primer mix. One entry per CDR3 protein, called by TCRdb with MiXCR from the 5' RACE reads. The sample contains under 850,000 distinct CDR3 sequences, about 34% of which appear only once. The receptor was isolated from a man aged 18-30 years in good health. The rearrangement links TRBV6-5 to TRBJ1-1; D not certain. Sequenced material: blood. CDR3 region: CASSQNWEAFF. The DNA of the CDR3 is TGTGCCAGCAGTCAAAACTGGGAAGCTTTCTTT.